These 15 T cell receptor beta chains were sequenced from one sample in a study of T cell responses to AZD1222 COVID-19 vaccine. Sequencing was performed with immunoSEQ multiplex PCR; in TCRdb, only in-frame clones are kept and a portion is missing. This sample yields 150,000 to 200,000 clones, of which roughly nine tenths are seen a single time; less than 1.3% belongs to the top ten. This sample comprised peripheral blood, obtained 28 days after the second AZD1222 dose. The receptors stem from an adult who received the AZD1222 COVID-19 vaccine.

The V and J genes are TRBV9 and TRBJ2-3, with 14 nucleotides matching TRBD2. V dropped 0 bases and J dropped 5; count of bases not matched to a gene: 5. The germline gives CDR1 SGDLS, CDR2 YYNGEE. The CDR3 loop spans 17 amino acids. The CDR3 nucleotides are TGTGCCAGCAGCGTAGAGCAGACTAGCGGGGGGGTAGATACGCAGTATTTT. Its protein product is CASSVEQTSGGVDTQYF.

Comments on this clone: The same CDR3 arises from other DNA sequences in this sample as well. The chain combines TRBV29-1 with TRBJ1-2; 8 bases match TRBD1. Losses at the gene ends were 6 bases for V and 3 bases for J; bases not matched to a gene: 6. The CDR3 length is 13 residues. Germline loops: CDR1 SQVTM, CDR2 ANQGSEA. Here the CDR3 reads CSVGAGGDYGYTF. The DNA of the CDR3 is TGCAGCGTCGGCGCAGGGGGCGACTATGGCTACACCTTC.

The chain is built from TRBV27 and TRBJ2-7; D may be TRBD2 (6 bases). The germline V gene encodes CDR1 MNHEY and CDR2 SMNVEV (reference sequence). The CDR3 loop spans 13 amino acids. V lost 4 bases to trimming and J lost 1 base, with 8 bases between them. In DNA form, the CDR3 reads TGTGCCAGCAGTTCCGGGGGTTCCTACGAGCAGTACTTC. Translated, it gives CASSSGGSYEQYF.

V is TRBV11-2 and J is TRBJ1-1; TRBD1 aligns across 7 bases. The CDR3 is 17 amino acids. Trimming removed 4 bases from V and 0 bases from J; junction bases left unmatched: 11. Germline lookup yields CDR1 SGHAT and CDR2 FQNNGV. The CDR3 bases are TGTGCCAGCAGCTCCCCTCAGGGGGGATCCATGAACACTGAAGCTTTCTTT. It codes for CASSSPQGGSMNTEAFF.

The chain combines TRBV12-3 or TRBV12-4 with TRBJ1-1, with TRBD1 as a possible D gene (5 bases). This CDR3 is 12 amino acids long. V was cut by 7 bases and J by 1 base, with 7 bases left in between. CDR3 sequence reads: CASKTGNTEAFF. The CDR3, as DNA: TGTGCCAGCAAAACAGGGAACACTGAAGCTTTCTTT.

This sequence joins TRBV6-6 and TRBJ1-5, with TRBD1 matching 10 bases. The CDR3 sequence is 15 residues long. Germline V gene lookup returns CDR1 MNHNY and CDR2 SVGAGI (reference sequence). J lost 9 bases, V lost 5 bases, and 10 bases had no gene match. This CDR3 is CASSHPTGGVRPQHF. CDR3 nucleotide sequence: TGTGCCAGCAGTCACCCGACAGGGGGCGTTCGGCCCCAGCATTTT.

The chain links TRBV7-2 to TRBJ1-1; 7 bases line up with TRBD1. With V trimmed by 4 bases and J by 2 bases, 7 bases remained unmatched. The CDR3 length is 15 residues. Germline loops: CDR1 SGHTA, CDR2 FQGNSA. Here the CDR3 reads CASSSGGILNTEAFF. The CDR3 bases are TGTGCCAGCAGCTCAGGGGGGATCTTAAACACTGAAGCTTTCTTT.

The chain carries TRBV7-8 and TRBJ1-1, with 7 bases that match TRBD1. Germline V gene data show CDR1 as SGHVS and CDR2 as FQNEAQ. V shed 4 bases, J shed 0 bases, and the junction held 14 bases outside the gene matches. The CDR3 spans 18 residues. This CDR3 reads CASSYTRTGELMNTEAFF. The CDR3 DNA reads TGTGCCAGCAGCTACACCCGGACAGGTGAACTCATGAACACTGAAGCTTTCTTT.

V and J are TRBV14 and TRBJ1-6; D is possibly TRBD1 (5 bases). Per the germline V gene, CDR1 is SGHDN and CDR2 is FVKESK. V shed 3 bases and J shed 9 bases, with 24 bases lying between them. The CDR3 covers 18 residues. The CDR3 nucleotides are TGTGCCAGCAGCCAGGGGACCCGCCGTTGGACCCTGACTTCACCCCTCCACTTT. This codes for CASSQGTRRWTLTSPLHF.

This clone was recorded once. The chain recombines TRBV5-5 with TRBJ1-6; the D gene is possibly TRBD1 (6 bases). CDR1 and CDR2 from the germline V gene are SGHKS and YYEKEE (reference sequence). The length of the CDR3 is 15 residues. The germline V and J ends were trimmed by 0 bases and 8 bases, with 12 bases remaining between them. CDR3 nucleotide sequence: TGTGCCAGCAGCTTGGAGTGGGGGGGGCATTCACCCCTCCACTTT. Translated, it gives CASSLEWGGHSPLHF. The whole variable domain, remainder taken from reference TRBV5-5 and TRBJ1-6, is DAGVTQSPTHLIKTRGQQVTLRCSPISGHKSVSWYQQVLGQGPQFIFQYYEKEERGRGNFPDRFSARQFPNYSSELNVNALLLGDSALYLCASSLEWGGHSPLHFGNGTRLTVT.

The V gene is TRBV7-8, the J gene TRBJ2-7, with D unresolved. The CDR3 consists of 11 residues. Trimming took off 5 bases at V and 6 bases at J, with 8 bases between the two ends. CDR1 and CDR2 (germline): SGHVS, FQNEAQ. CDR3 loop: CASSPLLEQYF. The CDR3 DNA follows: TGTGCCAGCAGCCCTCTGCTCGAGCAGTACTTC.

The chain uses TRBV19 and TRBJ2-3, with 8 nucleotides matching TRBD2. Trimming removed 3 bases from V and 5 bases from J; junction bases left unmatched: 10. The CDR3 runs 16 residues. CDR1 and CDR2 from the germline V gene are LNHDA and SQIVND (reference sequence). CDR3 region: CASSIGSGVVLDTQYF. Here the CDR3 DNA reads TGTGCCAGTAGTATCGGTAGCGGGGTCGTCTTAGATACGCAGTATTTT.

The chain's CDR3 is CASSIGGTSYNEQFF. CDR3 DNA: TGTGCCAGTAGTATAGGCGGCACCTCCTACAATGAGCAGTTCTTC. The chain recombines TRBV19 with TRBJ2-1; no reliable D call. Looked up from germline, CDR1 is LNHDA and CDR2 is SQIVND (reference sequence). Trimming cost V 1 base and J 0 bases, with 7 bases left between them. CDR3 size: 15 residues.

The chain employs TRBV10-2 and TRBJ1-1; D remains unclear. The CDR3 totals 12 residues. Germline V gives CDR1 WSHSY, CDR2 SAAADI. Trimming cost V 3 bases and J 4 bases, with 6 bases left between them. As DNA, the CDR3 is TGCGCCAGCAGTGAAGCTACCACTGAAGCTTTCTTT. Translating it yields CASSEATTEAFF.

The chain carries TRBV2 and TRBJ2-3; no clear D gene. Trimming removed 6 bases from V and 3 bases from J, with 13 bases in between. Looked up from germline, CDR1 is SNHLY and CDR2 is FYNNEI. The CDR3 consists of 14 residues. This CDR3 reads CASSLTPRTDTQYF. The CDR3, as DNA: TGTGCCAGCAGCCTGACGCCTCGAACAGATACGCAGTATTTT.